What follows is one T cell receptor (beta chain) and its context. This specimen comes from a study of control samples from healthy donors and cancer patients. TCRdb's copy holds only in-frame clones and misses some; the assay was immunoSEQ multiplex PCR. The sample has roughly 200,000 clones; 90% to 95% are singletons. V shed 3 bases and J shed 0 bases, with 10 bases lying between them. CDR1 and CDR2 from the germline V gene are MNHEY and SMNVEV (reference sequence). The CDR3 has 15 amino acids. Sample: blood. The V and J genes are TRBV27 and TRBJ2-3; D may be TRBD1 (6 bases). This clonotype was sampled from a man younger than 35 in good health. CDR3 coding DNA: TGTGCCAGCAGTTTGCGGACAGCGAGCACAGATACGCAGTATTTT. This translates into CASSLRTASTDTQYF.